A selection of T cell receptor beta chains follows, all from one sample in a study of cytomegalovirus exposure and HLA in healthy donors. Sequencing used immunoSEQ multiplex PCR; TCRdb keeps in-frame clones, though not all of them. The sample table includes about 140,000 clones. The material sequenced was PBMCs. All receptors come from a male donor in good health and CMV-seronegative. Both conserved end residues are part of each CDR3. A D gene is named only where the DNA matches it firmly.

V gene,D gene,J gene,CDR3 DNA,CDR3 protein
TRBV28,.,TRBJ1-4,TGTGCCAGTACTCCGTTAACCGCAGGGATGGGGGAAAAACTGTTTTTT,CASTPLTAGMGEKLFF
TRBV11-2,.,TRBJ2-1,TGTGCCAGCAGGTCATACAGCAGAAATGAGCAGTTCTTC,CASRSYSRNEQFF
TRBV7-2,.,TRBJ2-3,TGTGCCAGCAGCTTACTCACTGGAGATACGCAGTATTTT,CASSLLTGDTQYF
TRBV2,TRBD1,TRBJ1-4,TGTGCCAGCAGAGCCGGGACAGGCGATGAAAAACTGTTTTTT,CASRAGTGDEKLFF
TRBV6-5,TRBD2,TRBJ2-3,TGTGCCAGCAGCCCAACTAGCGGGAGGGATACGCAGTATTTT,CASSPTSGRDTQYF
TRBV9,TRBD1,TRBJ1-2,TGTGCCAGCAGCGTAGGTCCGGGACAGGGGGCGTTCGGTTATGGCTACACCTTC,CASSVGPGQGAFGYGYTF
TRBV11-3,.,TRBJ2-2,TGTGCCAGCAGCTTGGGCGGGGTGGTAGTCGGGGAGCTGTTTTTT,CASSLGGVVVGELFF
TRBV15,.,TRBJ1-3,TGTGCCACCAGCAGAGATCTTATGTACTCTGGAAACACCATATATTTT,CATSRDLMYSGNTIYF
TRBV10-3,TRBD2,TRBJ2-4,TGTGCCATCAGTACCACGGGAGGGAACATTCAGTACTTC,CAISTTGGNIQYF
TRBV27,.,TRBJ2-7,TGTGCCAGCAGTTTTCGGGGGAGTGGCTACGAGCAGTACTTC,CASSFRGSGYEQYF
TRBV30,.,TRBJ1-5,TGTGCCTGGAGTAACAGCTACAATCAGCCCCAGCATTTT,CAWSNSYNQPQHF
TRBV14,.,TRBJ1-1,TGTGCCAGCAGCCAAGAGGGGAGGGCTTTCTTT,CASSQEGRAFF
TRBV15,TRBD1,TRBJ1-3,TGTGCCACCAGCAGGATCCGGGACAGTGTTGGAAACACCATATATTTT,CATSRIRDSVGNTIYF
TRBV6-5,.,TRBJ2-2,TGTGCCAGCAGGGCGGGGCTGAACACCGGGGAGCTGTTTTTT,CASRAGLNTGELFF
TRBV5-1,.,TRBJ2-7,TGCGCCAGCAGCTTGGCAGGCCCCTACGAGCAGTACTTC,CASSLAGPYEQYF
TRBV30,TRBD1,TRBJ2-7,TGTGCCTGGAACGGACAGGGGGCAATTGGTGAGCAGTACTTC,CAWNGQGAIGEQYF
TRBV2,.,TRBJ2-3,TGTGCCAGCAGTGGAACTACTAGCACAGATACGCAGTATTTT,CASSGTTSTDTQYF
TRBV10-2,TRBD1,TRBJ1-5,TGCGCCAGCAGCTTACATATAGGGGGCGCGGGCAATCAGCCCCAGCATTTT,CASSLHIGGAGNQPQHF